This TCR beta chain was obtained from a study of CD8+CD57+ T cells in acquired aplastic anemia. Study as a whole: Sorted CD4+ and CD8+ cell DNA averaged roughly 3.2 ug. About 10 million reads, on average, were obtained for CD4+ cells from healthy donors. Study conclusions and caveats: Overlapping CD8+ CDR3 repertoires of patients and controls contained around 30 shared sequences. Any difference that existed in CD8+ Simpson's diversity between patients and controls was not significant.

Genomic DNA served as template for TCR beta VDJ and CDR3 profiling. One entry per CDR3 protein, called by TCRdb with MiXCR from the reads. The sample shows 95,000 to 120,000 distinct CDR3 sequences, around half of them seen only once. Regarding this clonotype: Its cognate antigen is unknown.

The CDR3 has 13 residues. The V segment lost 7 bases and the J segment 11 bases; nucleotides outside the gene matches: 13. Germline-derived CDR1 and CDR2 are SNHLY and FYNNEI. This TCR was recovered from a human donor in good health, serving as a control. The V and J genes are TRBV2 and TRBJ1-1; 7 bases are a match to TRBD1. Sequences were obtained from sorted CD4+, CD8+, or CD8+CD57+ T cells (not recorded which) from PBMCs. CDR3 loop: CASTTATGPRAFF. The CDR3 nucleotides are TGTGCCAGCACTACCGCGACAGGGCCTAGGGCTTTCTTT.